Listed here are 32 T cell receptor beta chains from one sample, sequenced in a study of T cell changes during pregnancy in multiple sclerosis. Profiling relied on immunoSEQ multiplex PCR, and the TCRdb table lists in-frame clones only, not all of them. Seen here are about 50,000 clones, about 93% observed once, and the top ten hold 0.39%. The sequences come from CD4+ T cells from peripheral blood mononuclear cells, collected after pregnancy. Every receptor here comes from a female donor with multiple sclerosis, enrolled in a pregnancy study.

The chain couples TRBV5-1 to TRBJ2-6; 10 bases are a match to TRBD1. V was pared by 1 base and J by 0 bases, with 4 bases of the junction left unmatched. CDR1 and CDR2 from the germline V gene are SGHRS and YFSETQ. The CDR3 runs to 18 residues. This CDR3 is CASSLRDRGRSGANVLTF. CDR3 DNA: TGCGCCAGCAGCTTGCGGGACAGGGGCCGCTCTGGGGCCAACGTCCTGACTTTC.

This clone has only one observation. The gene calls are TRBV6-1 and TRBJ2-3; 9 bases line up with TRBD1. Germline CDR1 and CDR2: MNHNS and SASEGT. The CDR3 spans 15 residues. V was clipped by 7 bases and J by 3 bases; unmatched bases: 8. This chain's CDR3 is CASIPGQGITDTQYF. Written as DNA, the CDR3 is TGTGCCAGCATTCCGGGACAGGGAATTACAGATACGCAGTATTTT.

The chain carries TRBV28 and TRBJ2-5; possibly TRBD2 for D (7 bases). Trimming removed 8 bases at V and 2 bases at J, with 33 bases between. Germline loops: CDR1 MDHEN, CDR2 SYDVKM. CDR3 size: 20 residues. CDR3: CASRKPISGGGGGGQETQYF. The DNA of the CDR3 is TGTGCCAGCCGTAAACCTATATCCGGTGGGGGAGGGGGGGGTCAAGAGACCCAGTACTTC.

This clone appeared once. The rearrangement links TRBV19 to TRBJ2-7; D is unclear. Germline-derived CDR1 and CDR2 are LNHDA and SQIVND (reference sequence). The germline V and J ends were trimmed by 6 bases and 2 bases, with 14 bases remaining between them. The CDR3 has 14 amino acids. CDR3 loop: CASRPGPTTYEQYF. The CDR3 region has the DNA TGTGCCAGTAGGCCGGGTCCTACTACCTACGAGCAGTACTTC.

The chain carries TRBV19 and TRBJ1-3, with D perhaps TRBD1 (6 bases). V was pared by 6 bases and J by 0 bases, with 12 bases between. The germline CDR1 and CDR2 sequences are LNHDA and SQIVND (reference sequence). CDR3 length equals 15 residues. The CDR3 coding sequence is TGTGCCAGTAGCGACAGGTCGAGCTCTGGAAACACCATATATTTT. Translation: CASSDRSSSGNTIYF.

This clone was picked up one time. The J gene is TRBJ2-1, the V gene TRBV11-2, with a weak D call TRBD1 (6 bases). The CDR3 runs 13 residues. Germline V gene data show CDR1 as SGHAT and CDR2 as FQNNGV. V dropped 4 bases and J dropped 9 bases, with 13 bases sitting between them. CDR3 DNA: TGTGCCAGCAGCTCGATAGGGGGTAGTGAGCAGTTCTTC. Translating gives CASSSIGGSEQFF.

The chain couples TRBV6-1 to TRBJ1-1; TRBD1 might be the D (5 bases). Germline CDR1 MNHNS, CDR2 SASEGT. Deletions cut 8 bases from V and 1 base from J, with 14 bases between. This CDR3 contains 14 residues. CDR3 sequence: CASGEYRSNTEAFF. CDR3 bases: TGTGCCAGCGGAGAGTACAGGTCGAACACTGAAGCTTTCTTT.

V is TRBV7-2 and J is TRBJ2-2, with TRBD2 matching 15 bases. The germline gives CDR1 SGHTA, CDR2 FQGNSA. The V and J ends lost 5 bases and 4 bases, in that order; junction bases with no gene match: 5. The CDR3 has 17 residues. CDR3 nucleotides: TGTGCCAGCAGCCGGGGACTAGCGGGAGGTCCCACCGGGGAGCTGTTTTTT. Translation gives CASSRGLAGGPTGELFF.

The chain links TRBV12-5 to TRBJ2-7, with TRBD2 identical over 13 bases. V lost 7 bases, J lost 6 bases, and 6 bases stayed unmatched. Looked up from germline, CDR1 is LGHNT and CDR2 is FRNRAP. This CDR3 region has 14 residues. The CDR3 sequence: CASAKGLAGIEQYF. The CDR3 nucleotides are TGTGCTAGTGCCAAGGGACTAGCGGGAATCGAGCAGTACTTC.

The CDR3 loop is CASSLLRQGPETQYF. DNA of the CDR3: TGTGCCAGCAGCTTGCTGAGACAGGGGCCGGAGACCCAGTACTTC. This rearrangement joins TRBV5-6 to TRBJ2-5; 8 positions agree with TRBD1. Germline assignment: CDR1 SGHDT and CDR2 YYEEEE. The V segment lost 1 base and the J segment 5 bases; nucleotides outside the gene matches: 7. This CDR3 comprises 15 residues.

The gene calls are TRBV5-1 and TRBJ1-3; D is ambiguous. Trimming took off 5 bases at V and 0 bases at J, with 9 bases between the two ends. This CDR3 is 14 amino acids long. Per the germline V gene, CDR1 is SGHRS and CDR2 is YFSETQ. CDR3 loop: CASRQTSSGNTIYF. The CDR3 nucleotides read TGCGCCAGCAGACAGACTAGCTCTGGAAACACCATATATTTT.

In nucleotides, the CDR3 is TGTGCCAGCAGCCCGCCGTATCGGGATACGCAGTATTTT. It specifies CASSPPYRDTQYF. The rearrangement links TRBV5-4 to TRBJ2-3; D unclear. Germline V gene lookup returns CDR1 SGHNT and CDR2 YYREEE (reference sequence). The CDR3 runs to 13 residues. The V end was cut by 4 bases, the J end by 6 bases, with 12 bases between. Drawing the rest from reference TRBV5-4 and TRBJ2-3, the complete variable domain is ETGVTQSPTHLIKTRGQQVTLRCSSQSGHNTVSWYQQALGQGPQFIFQYYREEENGRGNFPPRFSGLQFPNYSSELNVNALELDDSALYLCASSPPYRDTQYFGPGTRLTVL.

V usage is TRBV5-1 and J usage is TRBJ1-3; D not resolved. CDR1 and CDR2 (germline): SGHRS, YFSETQ. V was pared by 7 bases and J by 2 bases, with 10 bases between. CDR3 length: 13 residues. CDR3 bases: TGCGCCAGCGGAGAGGGAGCTGGAAACACCATATATTTT. Translation: CASGEGAGNTIYF.

The V and J genes are TRBV5-1 and TRBJ2-2, with a weak D call TRBD1 (5 bases). Trimming removed 4 bases at V and 1 base at J, with 8 bases between. Germline V gene lookup returns CDR1 SGHRS and CDR2 YFSETQ. The CDR3 is made up of 14 amino acids. The CDR3 sequence is CASSPQVNTGELFF. Written as DNA, the CDR3 is TGCGCCAGCAGCCCACAGGTGAACACCGGGGAGCTGTTTTTT. Supplemented by reference TRBV5-1 and TRBJ2-2, the full variable domain reads KAGVTQTPRYLIKTRGQQVTLSCSPISGHRSVSWYQQTPGQGLQFLFEYFSETQRNKGNFPGRFSGRQFSNSRSEMNVSTLELGDSALYLCASSPQVNTGELFFGEGSRLTVL.

This chain connects TRBV6-5 to TRBJ2-3; TRBD1 matches 9 bases. Germline V gives CDR1 MNHEY, CDR2 SVGAGI. Unmatched junction bases numbered 6, after V lost 6 bases and J lost 2 bases. The CDR3 is 15 amino acids. The chain's CDR3 is CASSTGTGNTDTQYF. The CDR3 DNA reads TGTGCCAGCAGCACCGGGACAGGGAACACAGATACGCAGTATTTT.

The chain joins TRBV18 to TRBJ2-5; 8 nucleotides align to TRBD1. In germline, CDR1 is KGHSH, CDR2 LQKENI. This CDR3 spans 18 amino acids. Unmatched junction bases numbered 16, after V lost 3 bases and J lost 4 bases. DNA of the CDR3: TGTGCCAGCTCACCGGTGGTGACAGGACAGGGCAATGGAGAGACCCAGTACTTC. Protein product: CASSPVVTGQGNGETQYF. Looking up the rest from reference TRBV18 and TRBJ2-5 gives the full variable domain: NAGVMQNPRHLVRRRGQEARLRCSPMKGHSHVYWYRQLPEEGLKFMVYLQKENIIDESGMPKERFSAEFPKEGPSILRIQQVVRGDSAAYFCASSPVVTGQGNGETQYFGPGTRLLVL.

This chain uses TRBV7-9 with TRBJ2-3, with D maybe TRBD2 (7 bases). The CDR3 is made up of 14 amino acids. Germline V gene lookup returns CDR1 SEHNR and CDR2 FQNEAQ (reference sequence). Trimming shortened V by 2 bases and J by 4 bases, and 10 bases separated the two germline ends. CDR3 amino acids: CASSLTGGADTQYF. The CDR3 DNA sequence: TGTGCCAGCAGCTTAACGGGGGGCGCAGATACGCAGTATTTT.

The V call is TRBV25-1, the J call TRBJ2-7; 8 bases fit TRBD2. The V segment lost 4 bases and the J segment 0 bases; nucleotides outside the gene matches: 11. Per the germline V gene, CDR1 is MGHDK and CDR2 is SYGVNS. The CDR3 runs to 17 residues. CDR3 amino acids: CASSASKPGLDSYEQYF. The CDR3 DNA is TGTGCCAGCAGTGCCTCGAAACCGGGACTAGACTCCTACGAGCAGTACTTC.

This chain connects TRBV27 to TRBJ2-5; perhaps TRBD1 as D (6 bases). This CDR3 spans 14 amino acids. CDR1 is MNHEY and CDR2 is SMNVEV in the germline V gene (reference sequence). The V gene lost 8 bases and the J gene lost 4 bases, with 17 bases spanning the gap. The CDR3 region has the DNA TGTGCCAGCTCACGACAGGCCTACCGAGAGACCCAGTACTTC. Protein: CASSRQAYRETQYF.

This clone occurred once. The chain combines TRBV5-1 with TRBJ1-1; 7 bases map to TRBD1. The J segment lost 5 bases and the V segment lost 4 bases, leaving 11 bases of the junction unmatched. Germline CDR1 is SGHRS and CDR2 is YFSETQ. This CDR3 contains 15 residues. CDR3 residues: CASSPDGRGVTEAFF. CDR3 DNA sequence: TGCGCCAGCAGCCCGGACGGCAGGGGGGTAACTGAAGCTTTCTTT.

A word on this clone: Its ends do not fully match the called genes, so a read error is possible. The chain is built from TRBV29-1 and TRBJ2-1, with 10 bases lining up with TRBD2. The CDR3 is 14 residues long. Germline loops: CDR1 SQVTM, CDR2 ANQGSEA. The CDR3 is CSGELAGIYNEQFF. The CDR3 DNA reads as TGCAGCGGTGAACTAGCGGGGATATACAATGAGCAGTTCTTC.

This rearrangement joins TRBV5-6 to TRBJ2-1, with D possibly TRBD1 on 5 matching bases. The CDR3 spans 18 residues. The germline V gene encodes CDR1 SGHDT and CDR2 YYEEEE. Trimming removed 1 base at V and 7 bases at J, with 24 bases between. CDR3 protein: CASSLYPDRAPNLNEQFF. The DNA for the CDR3 is TGTGCCAGCAGCTTGTATCCAGACAGAGCCCCAAATCTAAATGAGCAGTTCTTC.

The chain is built from TRBV7-2 and TRBJ2-1; 7 nucleotides match TRBD2. V trimming: 4 bases; J trimming: 0 bases; junction bases outside the gene matches: 15. The CDR3 runs to 19 residues. Germline loops: CDR1 SGHTA, CDR2 FQGNSA. The chain's CDR3 is CASSSDPRSAGVSYNEQFF. In DNA, the CDR3 is TGTGCCAGCAGCTCCGACCCGAGATCTGCGGGGGTCTCCTACAATGAGCAGTTCTTC.

The genes are TRBV29-1 and TRBJ2-7; weak D call: TRBD2 (5 bases). Germline V gene lookup returns CDR1 SQVTM and CDR2 ANQGSEA. CDR3 length equals 13 residues. The ends were cut back, 0 bases at V and 6 bases at J, with 12 bases in the middle. CDR3 nucleotide sequence: TGCAGCGTTGAAGAGTGGAGGTCTACCGAGCAGTACTTC. It yields the protein CSVEEWRSTEQYF.

This chain joins TRBV27 and TRBJ2-7; 10 bases fit TRBD2. Germline lookup yields CDR1 MNHEY and CDR2 SMNVEV (reference sequence). The CDR3 runs 20 residues. V shed 5 bases, J shed 2 bases, and the junction held 21 bases outside the gene matches. The CDR3 DNA follows: TGTGCCAGCAGTCCGATTAAGGGTTCTAAGACTAGCGGGTCGACCTACGAGCAGTACTTC. Its translation: CASSPIKGSKTSGSTYEQYF.

The chain's CDR3 is CASSPPNSNEKLFF. The DNA of the CDR3 is TGTGCCAGCTCACCACCCAACAGTAATGAAAAACTGTTTTTT. V usage is TRBV18 and J usage is TRBJ1-4, with no clear D. Germline CDR1 is KGHSH and CDR2 is LQKENI. The CDR3 has 14 residues. The ends were cut back, 0 bases at V and 4 bases at J, with 6 bases in the middle. The full variable domain, completed using reference TRBV18 and TRBJ1-4, is NAGVMQNPRHLVRRRGQEARLRCSPMKGHSHVYWYRQLPEEGLKFMVYLQKENIIDESGMPKERFSAEFPKEGPSILRIQQVVRGDSAAYFCASSPPNSNEKLFFGSGTQLSVL.

The chain uses TRBV19 and TRBJ1-5, with 7 bases lining up with TRBD1. This CDR3 spans 14 amino acids. J was trimmed by 2 bases and V by 5 bases; bases with no gene match: 3. The germline gives CDR1 LNHDA, CDR2 SQIVND (reference sequence). This chain's CDR3 is CASSGQGGNQPQHF. CDR3 nucleotides: TGTGCCAGTAGTGGCCAGGGGGGCAATCAGCCCCAGCATTTT.

This clone was detected only once. The chain couples TRBV28 to TRBJ1-2; 7 bases line up with TRBD1. The V and J ends lost 3 bases and 5 bases, in that order; junction bases with no gene match: 3. The CDR3 extends over 13 amino acids. Germline V gene data show CDR1 as MDHEN and CDR2 as SYDVKM. The CDR3 DNA reads TGTGCCAGCAGTTTTGACAGGGAATATGGCTACACCTTC. Amino acid sequence: CASSFDREYGYTF.

This clone was seen only once. CDR3: CSVGRNSGNTIYF. The CDR3 DNA is TGCAGCGTTGGTAGAAACTCTGGAAACACCATATATTTT. The chain recombines TRBV29-1 with TRBJ1-3, with no clear D. This CDR3 is 13 amino acids long. The ends were cut back, 4 bases at V and 0 bases at J, with 7 bases in the middle. From germline, CDR1 is SQVTM and CDR2 ANQGSEA.

V usage is TRBV14 and J usage is TRBJ1-1; D not certain. CDR1 is SGHDN and CDR2 is FVKESK in the germline V gene. Deletions cut 4 bases from V and 1 base from J, with 7 bases between. The CDR3 sequence is 13 residues long. CDR3 protein: CASSRTWNTEAFF. The DNA for the CDR3 is TGTGCCAGCAGCCGAACATGGAACACTGAAGCTTTCTTT. Supplemented by reference TRBV14 and TRBJ1-1, the full variable domain reads EAGVTQFPSHSVIEKGQTVTLRCDPISGHDNLYWYRRVMGKEIKFLLHFVKESKQDESGMPNNRFLAERTGGTYSTLKVQPAELEDSGVYFCASSRTWNTEAFFGQGTRLTVV.

V and J are TRBV5-4 and TRBJ1-4, with D tentatively TRBD1 (6 bases). This CDR3 spans 16 amino acids. The V end was cut by 1 base, the J end by 7 bases, with 17 bases between. CDR1 is SGHNT and CDR2 is YYREEE in the germline V gene (reference sequence). The CDR3 sequence is CASSLRDRGGREKLFF. The CDR3 coding sequence is TGTGCCAGCAGCTTGAGGGACCGCGGGGGGCGTGAAAAACTGTTTTTT.

For this clone: Other DNA sequences of this sample code for an identical CDR3. This chain links TRBV5-4 with TRBJ2-3, with 11 positions matching TRBD1. Germline CDR1 and CDR2: SGHNT and YYREEE (reference sequence). CDR3 length: 16 residues. Losses at the gene ends were 0 bases for V and 3 bases for J; bases not matched to a gene: 3. The DNA for the CDR3 is TGTGCCAGCAGCTTGGTCGGACAGGGGGCAACAGATACGCAGTATTTT. Translating it yields CASSLVGQGATDTQYF.